This T cell receptor beta chain emerged from a study of PD-L1 blockade in urothelial cancer (dated by TCRdb to about 2017). With respect to the entire study: All patients started therapy at some point between 2014 and 2016 and received atezolizumab 1,200 mg intravenously every 3 weeks. About 90% of the 29 patients were males with bladder-origin urothelial cancer, and about 65% of the roughly 30 reported a prior smoking history. Patients had an ECOG performance status of 0 or 1 and had received between 0 and 3 prior chemotherapy regimens. Blood samples were analyzed at 3 weeks after treatment start (second dose) and at 6 weeks after treatment start. Blood samples yielded a median of around 150,000 T cells and more than 75,000 unique TCRs, with median clonality 0.080. An exploratory multi-omic analysis was conducted of the somatic, immune and clinical correlates of response to PD-L1 blockade with atezolizumab in urothelial cancer. Pretreatment tumor samples, along with matched peripheral blood serially collected before and after atezolizumab treatment, were subjected to TCR sequencing. Durable clinical benefit meant progression-free survival longer than 6 months, and TCR features were also tested against progression-free and overall survival. In the same patients who had TCR sequencing, pretreatment tumors also underwent whole exome sequencing and RNA sequencing. Durable clinical benefit was achieved by nine patients but not by the remaining 20. Pretreatment blood TCR-seq was available for fewer than 30 patients, at least one posttreatment blood collection was obtained for around 25 patients, and tumor TCR-seq was available for around 25 patients.

The CDR3 goes from the cysteine to the phenylalanine over 16 residues. CDR3 DNA is the only sequence kept; it has 48 bases, read in frame from the first base. V and J are trimmed by 6 bases and 1 base, and the gene matches miss 8 bases of the junction. Sequences LNHDA (CDR1) and SQIVND (CDR2) are obtained from the germline V gene (reference sequence). A note on this clone: It has no known antigen specificity. The input lacks base qualities; no much larger clone sits a single base away.

Interpreted using the paper, the time point label stands for: pretreatment peripheral blood. A cohort of 25 to 30 patients with locally advanced or metastatic urothelial carcinoma, treated at Memorial Sloan Kettering on a trial protocol, was included. Peripheral blood mononuclear cells were collected pretreatment and during treatment, with between 1 and 8 total time points obtained per patient. The Qiagen DNeasy Blood extraction kit was used to purify genomic DNA from total PBMCs and tumor samples. PBMCs were collected pretreatment and during treatment, and were isolated and stored as previously described. What the research found in general, with its limitations: At 3 weeks after the start of treatment, tumor-associated TCR clones in peripheral blood had expanded more in patients with durable benefit (n of about 21, p = 0.022). Small sample size (n ≈ 30) and many exploratory analyses mean the results are intended to be hypothesis-generating. Improved progression-free and overall survival was found to be associated with pretreatment peripheral blood TCR clonality below the median.

Synthetic TCR analog templates were spiked into each PCR to estimate absolute template abundance from read counts. The immunoSEQ assay was used to amplify TCRbeta CDR3 regions from genomic DNA with bias-controlled V and J gene primers. Sequencing of rearranged TCRbeta segments was performed at approximately 20X coverage. The original pipeline was this. Clustering was used to correct sequencing errors, and CDR3s were annotated against IMGT so that V, D and J genes could be assigned. Out-of-frame and stop-codon sequences were excluded, and only productive TCRbeta rearrangements were used in downstream analyses. Clonality was computed as one minus Shannon entropy normalized by the log of the number of unique productive sequences. Fisher's exact test with Benjamini-Hochberg correction, using a cutoff of adjusted p below 0.01, was how clones that differed between time points or between blood and tumor were identified. Sourced from immuneACCESS, this table was stored by TCRdb with only in-frame sequences that have V and J called. A share of the clones is absent; for the studies checked, an unresolved V gene accounts for under half, and the remainder has no known explanation. The V and J calls and clone size come from that table; D and trimming were worked out from the DNA. This sample comprises 54,000 or so clones, roughly 84% of them detected only once. The top ten hold less than 1.5% of the sample.

Sequencing was performed on PBMCs, taken around atezolizumab (anti-PD-L1) treatment. The source is a man over 45 with urothelial cancer. The sequence joins TRBV19 to TRBJ2-3, and TRBD2 aligns with 9 junction nucleotides. The DNA sequence is TGTGCCAGTAGCAGCCCCGGCGGGGGGGGCACAGATACGCAGTATTTT. This codes for CASSSPGGGGTDTQYF.